The rows below give T cell receptor beta chains drawn from one sample of a study of blood T cell repertoires in COVID-19. Only in-frame clones appear in the TCRdb table, and some are missing; sequencing was by immunoSEQ multiplex PCR. The repertoire has roughly 110,000 clones, around 75% of them found once; the top ten carry roughly 0.86%. Sequences were obtained from peripheral blood. The receptors come from a human donor with acute or convalescent COVID-19. The donor label of this sample is uncertain. The CDR3 runs from the conserved cysteine through the conserved F or W. Each record gives: D gene, V gene, clone size, J gene, CDR3 DNA, CDR3 protein. D genes are given only for firm matches. Part of the rows lack a size; the others show once, few, many or a class for expanded clones.

d_call: TRBD1; v_call: TRBV11-2; clone_size: NA; j_call: TRBJ2-5; cdr3_nt: TGTGCCAGCAGCCCCGGACAGGGGGAGTCGGAGACCCAGTACTTC; cdr3_aa: CASSPGQGESETQYF
d_call: NA; v_call: TRBV5-4; clone_size: NA; j_call: TRBJ2-2; cdr3_nt: TGTGCCAGCAGCTTAAGCCCCCTTACCGGGGAGCTGTTTTTT; cdr3_aa: CASSLSPLTGELFF
d_call: NA; v_call: TRBV21-1; clone_size: NA; j_call: TRBJ2-2; cdr3_nt: TGTGCCAGCAGCAATGAGGACAGGGCGAACACCGGGGAGCTGTTTTTT; cdr3_aa: CASSNEDRANTGELFF
d_call: TRBD1; v_call: TRBV7-3; clone_size: NA; j_call: TRBJ1-2; cdr3_nt: TGTGCCAGCAGTCGTGACAGGGGAGGCTATGGCTACACCTTC; cdr3_aa: CASSRDRGGYGYTF
d_call: NA; v_call: TRBV15; clone_size: once; j_call: TRBJ2-7; cdr3_nt: TGTGCCACCAGCAGAGATTTCCTAGAGCAGTACTTC; cdr3_aa: CATSRDFLEQYF
d_call: NA; v_call: TRBV28; clone_size: NA; j_call: TRBJ2-7; cdr3_nt: TGTGCCAGCAGTTTAGATATCGGGGTCGGGGAGCAGTACTTC; cdr3_aa: CASSLDIGVGEQYF
d_call: NA; v_call: TRBV7-8; clone_size: NA; j_call: TRBJ1-5; cdr3_nt: TGTGCCAGCAGCTTAGGCGCTAATCAGCCCCAGCATTTT; cdr3_aa: CASSLGANQPQHF
d_call: NA; v_call: TRBV24-1; clone_size: NA; j_call: TRBJ2-2; cdr3_nt: TGTGCCACCAGTGACCTTTTGGGGCAGGACACCGGGGAGCTGTTTTTT; cdr3_aa: CATSDLLGQDTGELFF
d_call: TRBD2; v_call: TRBV19; clone_size: NA; j_call: TRBJ2-3; cdr3_nt: TGTGCCAGCACTCCCCGTGGGGGGGTAAGTTCAGATACGCAGTATTTT; cdr3_aa: CASTPRGGVSSDTQYF
d_call: TRBD1; v_call: TRBV2; clone_size: once; j_call: TRBJ1-5; cdr3_nt: TGTGCCAGCAGTGCAGACAGGGGAGGAAGTCAGCCCCAGCATTTT; cdr3_aa: CASSADRGGSQPQHF
d_call: TRBD1; v_call: TRBV10-3; clone_size: NA; j_call: TRBJ1-1; cdr3_nt: TGTGCCATCAGTGGGACAGGGAGGAACACTGAAGCTTTCTTT; cdr3_aa: CAISGTGRNTEAFF